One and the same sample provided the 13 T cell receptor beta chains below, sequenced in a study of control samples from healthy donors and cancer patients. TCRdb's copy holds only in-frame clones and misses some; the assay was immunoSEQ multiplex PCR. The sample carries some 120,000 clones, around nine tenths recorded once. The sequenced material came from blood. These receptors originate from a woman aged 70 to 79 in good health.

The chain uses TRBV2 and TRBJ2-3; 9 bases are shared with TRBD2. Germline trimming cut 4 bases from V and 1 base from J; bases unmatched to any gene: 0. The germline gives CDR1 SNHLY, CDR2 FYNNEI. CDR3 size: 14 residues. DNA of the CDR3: TGTGCCAGCAGTGGGACTAGCGGCACAGATACGCAGTATTTT. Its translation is CASSGTSGTDTQYF.

The CDR3 sequence is CASSKAAGNQPQHF. CDR3 in DNA: TGTGCCAGCAGCAAAGCAGCGGGAAATCAGCCCCAGCATTTT. The rearrangement links TRBV6-5 to TRBJ1-5; D is undetermined. Germline V CDR1 and CDR2: MNHEY, SVGAGI. This CDR3 comprises 14 residues. With 6 bases removed from V and 4 bases from J, the gap between germline ends came to 13 bases.

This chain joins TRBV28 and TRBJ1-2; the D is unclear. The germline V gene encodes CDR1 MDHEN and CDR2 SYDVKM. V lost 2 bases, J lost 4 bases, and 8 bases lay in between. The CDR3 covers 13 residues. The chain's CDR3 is CASSLNAAYGYTF. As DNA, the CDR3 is TGTGCCAGCAGTTTAAACGCGGCCTATGGCTACACCTTC.

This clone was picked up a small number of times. The CDR3 nucleotides read TGTGCCAGTAGTCTCACCAGGGCGGAGACTGAAGCTTTCTTT. As protein: CASSLTRAETEAFF. The chain couples TRBV19 to TRBJ1-1; D perhaps matches TRBD1 (5 bases). The CDR3 consists of 14 residues. Germline loops: CDR1 LNHDA, CDR2 SQIVND (reference sequence). Trimming removed 5 bases from V and 5 bases from J, with 15 bases in between.

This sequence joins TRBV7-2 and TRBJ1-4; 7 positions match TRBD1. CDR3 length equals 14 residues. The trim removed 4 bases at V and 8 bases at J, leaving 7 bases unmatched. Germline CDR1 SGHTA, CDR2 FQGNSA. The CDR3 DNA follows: TGTGCCAGCAGCTCCCGACAGGGAGGAGAAAAACTGTTTTTT. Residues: CASSSRQGGEKLFF.

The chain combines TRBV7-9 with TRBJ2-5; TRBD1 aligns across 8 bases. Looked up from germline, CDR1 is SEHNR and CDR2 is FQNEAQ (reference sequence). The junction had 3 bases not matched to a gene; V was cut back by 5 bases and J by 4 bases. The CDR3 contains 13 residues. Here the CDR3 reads CASSRGQGETQYF. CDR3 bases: TGTGCCAGCAGCCGTGGACAGGGAGAGACCCAGTACTTC.

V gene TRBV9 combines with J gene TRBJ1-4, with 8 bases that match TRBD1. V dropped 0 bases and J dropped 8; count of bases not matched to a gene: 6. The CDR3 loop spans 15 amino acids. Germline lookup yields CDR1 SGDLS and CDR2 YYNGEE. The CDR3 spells CASSVEGTGGEKLFF. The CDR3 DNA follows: TGTGCCAGCAGCGTAGAAGGGACAGGCGGAGAAAAACTGTTTTTT.

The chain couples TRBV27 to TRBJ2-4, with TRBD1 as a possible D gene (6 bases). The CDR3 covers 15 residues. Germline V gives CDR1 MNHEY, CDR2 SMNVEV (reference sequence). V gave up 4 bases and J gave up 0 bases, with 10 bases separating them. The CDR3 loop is CASSSGHLAKNIQYF. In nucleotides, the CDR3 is TGTGCCAGCAGTTCGGGACACCTAGCCAAAAACATTCAGTACTTC.

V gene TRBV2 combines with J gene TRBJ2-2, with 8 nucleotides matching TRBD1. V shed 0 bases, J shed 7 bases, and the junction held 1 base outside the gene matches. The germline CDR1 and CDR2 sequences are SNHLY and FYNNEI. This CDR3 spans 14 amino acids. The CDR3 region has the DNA TGTGCCAGCAGTGAAGCAGGACAGGGCGGGGAGCTGTTTTTT. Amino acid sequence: CASSEAGQGGELFF.

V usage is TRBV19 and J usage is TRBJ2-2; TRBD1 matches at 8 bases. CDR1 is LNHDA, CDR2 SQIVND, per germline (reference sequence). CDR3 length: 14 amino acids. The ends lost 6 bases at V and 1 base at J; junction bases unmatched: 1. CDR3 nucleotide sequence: TGTGCCAGTAGGGGACAGGAGAACACCGGGGAGCTGTTTTTT. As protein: CASRGQENTGELFF.

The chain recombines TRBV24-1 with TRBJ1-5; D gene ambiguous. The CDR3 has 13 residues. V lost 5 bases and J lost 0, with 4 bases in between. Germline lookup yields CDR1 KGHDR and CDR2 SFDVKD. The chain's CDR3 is CATSGNSNQPQHF. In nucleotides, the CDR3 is TGTGCCACCAGTGGGAATAGCAATCAGCCCCAGCATTTT.

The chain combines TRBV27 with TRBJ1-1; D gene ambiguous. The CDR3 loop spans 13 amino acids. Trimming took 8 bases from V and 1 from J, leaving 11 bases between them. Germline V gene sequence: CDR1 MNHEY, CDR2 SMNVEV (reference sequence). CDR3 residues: CASGFRENTEAFF. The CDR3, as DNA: TGTGCCAGCGGCTTTAGAGAGAACACTGAAGCTTTCTTT.

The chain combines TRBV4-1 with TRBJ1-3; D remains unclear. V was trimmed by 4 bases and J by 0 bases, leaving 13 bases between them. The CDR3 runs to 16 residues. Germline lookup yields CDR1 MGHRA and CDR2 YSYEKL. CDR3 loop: CASSREARSSGNTIYF. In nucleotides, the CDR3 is TGCGCCAGCAGCCGAGAGGCCCGTAGCTCTGGAAACACCATATATTTT.